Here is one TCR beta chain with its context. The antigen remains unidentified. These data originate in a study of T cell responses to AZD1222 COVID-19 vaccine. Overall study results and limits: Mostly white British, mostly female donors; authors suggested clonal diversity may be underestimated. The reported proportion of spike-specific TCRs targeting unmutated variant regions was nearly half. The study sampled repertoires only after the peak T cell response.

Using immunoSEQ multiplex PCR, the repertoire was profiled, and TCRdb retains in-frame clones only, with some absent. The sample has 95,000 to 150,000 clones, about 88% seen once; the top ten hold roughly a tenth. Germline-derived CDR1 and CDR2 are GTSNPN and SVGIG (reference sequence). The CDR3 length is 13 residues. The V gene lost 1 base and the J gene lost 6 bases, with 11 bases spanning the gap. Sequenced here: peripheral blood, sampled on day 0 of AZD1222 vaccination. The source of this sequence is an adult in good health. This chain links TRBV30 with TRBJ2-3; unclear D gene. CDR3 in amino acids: CAWSAFTGDTQYF. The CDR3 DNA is TGTGCCTGGAGTGCCTTTACCGGGGATACGCAGTATTTT. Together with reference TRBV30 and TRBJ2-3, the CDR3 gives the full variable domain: SQTIHQWPATLVQPVGSPLSLECTVEGTSNPNLYWYRQAAGRGLQLLFYSVGIGQISSEVPQNLSASRPQDRQFILSSKKLLLSDSGFYLCAWSAFTGDTQYFGPGTRLTVL.